The 31 T cell receptor beta chains reported below all come from one sample, sequenced in a study of monozygotic twins with inflammatory bowel disease. Reprocessing the 5' RACE reads, TCRdb reports a single entry for every CDR3 protein and omits DNA. This repertoire includes approximately 330,000 distinct CDR3 sequences. Sequencing used blood. The receptors derive from a human donor with ulcerative colitis or Crohn's disease, or a healthy co-twin of an affected twin (not recorded which).

The chain has TRBV7-9 and TRBJ2-5; as DNA is missing, the TRBD1 call by TCRdb cannot be tested. Germline V gene sequence: CDR1 SEHNR, CDR2 FQNEAQ (reference sequence). The CDR3 extends over 14 amino acids. The CDR3 spells CASSPGQVQETQYF.

The V call is TRBV4-3, the J call TRBJ2-2; TCRdb indicates TRBD1, and absent DNA this call remains unverified. This CDR3 has 14 amino acids. The germline CDR1 and CDR2 sequences are LGHNA and YSLEER. CDR3 loop: CASSPAGDTGELFF.

This chain connects TRBV7-9 to TRBJ2-7; TCRdb calls TRBD1, which cannot be checked without DNA. CDR3 size: 16 residues. The germline CDR1 and CDR2 sequences are SEHNR and FQNEAQ (reference sequence). The CDR3 sequence: CASSARTGENSYEQYF.

The rearrangement joins TRBV5-1 to TRBJ2-7; with no DNA, the TCRdb D assignment of TRBD1 cannot be verified. This CDR3 region has 14 residues. The germline V gene has CDR1 SGHRS and CDR2 YFSETQ. CDR3 protein: CASSFVTASYEQYF.

This chain uses TRBV20-1 with TRBJ2-1; TCRdb calls TRBD2, which cannot be checked without DNA. The CDR3 is made up of 16 amino acids. CDR1 and CDR2 (germline): DFQATT, SNEGSKA (reference sequence). CDR3 in amino acids: CSASFSGGTSYNEQFF.

The chain combines TRBV5-1 with TRBJ1-2; TCRdb's assignment of TRBD1 cannot be checked, as there is no DNA. In germline, CDR1 is SGHRS, CDR2 YFSETQ. This CDR3 is built from 14 residues. The CDR3 reads CASSLKTGSGPYTF. The whole variable domain, filled in from reference TRBV5-1 and TRBJ1-2, reads KAGVTQTPRYLIKTRGQQVTLSCSPISGHRSVSWYQQTPGQGLQFLFEYFSETQRNKGNFPGRFSGRQFSNSRSEMNVSTLELGDSALYLCASSLKTGSGPYTFGSGTRLTVV.

This chain connects TRBV20-1 to TRBJ2-7; TCRdb names TRBD1, which stays unverified in the absence of DNA. Germline V lookup: CDR1 DFQATT, CDR2 SNEGSKA (reference sequence). The CDR3 sequence is 13 residues long. CDR3 in amino acids: CSAHAPSVSKQYF.

V is TRBV14 and J is TRBJ2-1; without DNA, the TCRdb call of TRBD2 cannot be checked. The CDR3 covers 16 residues. Germline lookup yields CDR1 SGHDN and CDR2 FVKESK. Here the CDR3 reads CASSRPISGGAREQFF.

V gene TRBV3-1 combines with J gene TRBJ1-1. Germline V CDR1 and CDR2: LGHDT, YNNKEL (reference sequence). The CDR3 spans 14 residues. The CDR3 spells CASSQRRMNTEAFF.

The chain carries TRBV7-2 and TRBJ2-5; checking the TCRdb D call of TRBD1 is not possible without DNA. The CDR3 loop spans 17 amino acids. Germline V CDR1 and CDR2: SGHTA, FQGNSA. CDR3 sequence reads: CASSLQGGLLHQETQYF.

The chain combines TRBV29-1 with TRBJ2-1; TCRdb picks TRBD1, but there is no DNA to check that call. CDR3 length: 16 amino acids. Germline CDR1 and CDR2: SQVTM and ANQGSEA. CDR3 region: CSVGSRRGRTYNEQFF.

The chain couples TRBV5-1 to TRBJ2-1. There are 14 residues in the CDR3. Germline lookup yields CDR1 SGHRS and CDR2 YFSETQ. CDR3 amino acids: CASRGSEPYNEQFF.

The chain has TRBV20-1 and TRBJ2-1. Germline loops: CDR1 DFQATT, CDR2 SNEGSKA (reference sequence). CDR3 length: 11 amino acids. The CDR3 here is CSADFYNEQFF.

This chain connects TRBV11-1 to TRBJ2-3; the TRBD1 assignment by TCRdb is unverifiable without DNA. Per the germline V gene, CDR1 is SGHAT and CDR2 is FQDESV (reference sequence). CDR3 length: 13 residues. The CDR3 sequence: CASSPDSGQTQYF.

The chain combines TRBV7-8 with TRBJ1-4. The CDR3 consists of 15 residues. Germline V lookup: CDR1 SGHVS, CDR2 FQNEAQ. CDR3 loop: CASSLVWGTNEKLFF.

The chain employs TRBV11-2 and TRBJ1-1; TCRdb proposes TRBD1, but this gene call is untestable without DNA. Germline CDR1 and CDR2: SGHAT and FQNNGV. This CDR3 region has 14 residues. CDR3 region: CASSFGQGSAEAFF.

The V call is TRBV27, the J call TRBJ2-1; the TCRdb D gene call, TRBD1, has no DNA to confirm it. The CDR3 consists of 14 residues. Germline CDR1 and CDR2: MNHEY and SMNVEV (reference sequence). CDR3 residues: CASSSLGTGALLIF.

The chain joins TRBV30 to TRBJ1-1; the D call of TRBD1 rests on TCRdb alone, since no DNA is present to check it. The CDR3 covers 17 residues. CDR1 is GTSNPN and CDR2 is SVGIG in the germline V gene (reference sequence). CDR3 protein: CAWSPYRVLQKNTEAFF.

The chain combines TRBV7-8 with TRBJ2-7. Germline V gene sequence: CDR1 SGHVS, CDR2 FQNEAQ. This CDR3 is built from 12 residues. The CDR3 reads CASSLRFNEQYF.

This sequence joins TRBV10-3 and TRBJ1-1; TCRdb's D call, TRBD1, is unchecked because there is no DNA. CDR1 is ENHRY and CDR2 is SYGVKD in the germline V gene. The CDR3 consists of 15 residues. CDR3 residues: CAISESKGRGTEAFF.

J is TRBJ2-5 and V is TRBV12-3 or TRBV12-4; TCRdb proposes TRBD2, but this gene call is untestable without DNA. CDR3 size: 15 residues. This CDR3 is CASSYPGLGIETQYF.

The chain links TRBV12-3 or TRBV12-4 to TRBJ1-1; TCRdb picks TRBD1, but there is no DNA to check that call. CDR3 size: 13 residues. This CDR3 reads CASSTTGPIEAFF.

The chain carries TRBV4-2 and TRBJ1-2; the D call of TRBD1 rests on TCRdb alone, since no DNA is present to check it. The CDR3 is 13 amino acids. CDR1 and CDR2 (germline): LGHNA, YNFKEQ. The CDR3 here is CASSQENWDGYTF.

This chain's CDR3 is CASSPKGGRENTEAFF. V gene TRBV7-3 combines with J gene TRBJ1-1. The germline CDR1 and CDR2 sequences are SGHTA and FQGTGA. The CDR3 has 16 amino acids.

The chain is built from TRBV28 and TRBJ2-7; the D call from TCRdb, TRBD2, cannot be confirmed without DNA. This CDR3 spans 12 amino acids. From germline, CDR1 is MDHEN and CDR2 SYDVKM. CDR3 protein: CASTLQGNEQYF.

This chain joins TRBV7-2 and TRBJ2-3; the TCRdb call, TRBD2, lacks DNA for checking. The germline CDR1 and CDR2 sequences are SGHTA and FQGNSA. CDR3 size: 16 residues. CDR3 sequence: CASSIQLAQSTDTQYF.

CDR3 sequence: CASRGVNGELFF. The chain has TRBV5-6 and TRBJ2-2; TCRdb's D call of TRBD1 is untestable without DNA. This CDR3 is 12 amino acids long. CDR1 and CDR2 (germline): SGHDT, YYEEEE.

The chain couples TRBV7-2 to TRBJ2-7; TCRdb indicates TRBD1, and absent DNA this call remains unverified. Germline V CDR1 and CDR2: SGHTA, FQGNSA. This CDR3 contains 15 residues. This CDR3 reads CASSLGTGTSYEQYF.

The J gene is TRBJ2-3, the V gene TRBV7-9; without DNA, the TCRdb call of TRBD1 cannot be checked. The CDR3 totals 16 residues. Germline values: CDR1 SEHNR, CDR2 FQNEAQ (reference sequence). The CDR3 sequence is CASSVRTGGITDTQYF.

The V call is TRBV6-5, the J call TRBJ1-1; TCRdb outputs TRBD1, but without DNA this stays unchecked. This CDR3 spans 16 amino acids. The germline V gene encodes CDR1 MNHEY and CDR2 SVGAGI. CDR3 in amino acids: CASSYSGTGLYTEAFF.

The V call is TRBV20-1, the J call TRBJ2-7. The CDR3 is made up of 13 amino acids. The germline CDR1 and CDR2 sequences are DFQATT and SNEGSKA (reference sequence). The CDR3 here is CSARSAPAYEQYF.